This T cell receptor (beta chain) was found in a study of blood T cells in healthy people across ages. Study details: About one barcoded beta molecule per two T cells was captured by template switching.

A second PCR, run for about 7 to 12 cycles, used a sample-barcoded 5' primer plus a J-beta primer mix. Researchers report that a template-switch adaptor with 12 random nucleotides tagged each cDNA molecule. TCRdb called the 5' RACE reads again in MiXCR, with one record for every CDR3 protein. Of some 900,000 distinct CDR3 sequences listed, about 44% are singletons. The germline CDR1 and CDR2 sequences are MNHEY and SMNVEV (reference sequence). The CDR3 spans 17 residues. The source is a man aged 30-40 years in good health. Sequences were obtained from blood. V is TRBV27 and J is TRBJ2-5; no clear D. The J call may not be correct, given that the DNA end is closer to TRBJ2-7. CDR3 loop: CASSSLVLRGSSYEQYF. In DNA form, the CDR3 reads TGTGCCAGCAGTTCTCTGGTTCTAAGAGGCAGCTCCTACGAGCAGTACTTC.